A single sample gave rise to the 18 T cell receptor beta chains below, sequenced in a study of PD-L1 blockade in urothelial cancer. The repertoire was sequenced with immunoSEQ multiplex PCR; TCRdb's copy has only in-frame clones and lacks some. The sample includes 35,000 to 45,000 clones, around 33% of them seen just once. The sample here was tumor tissue, taken before atezolizumab (anti-PD-L1) treatment. These receptors all come from a man aged 55 to 70 with urothelial cancer.

A few counts support this clone. The chain is built from TRBV10-1 and TRBJ1-4; 9 nucleotides align to TRBD1. V was clipped by 6 bases and J by 8 bases; unmatched bases: 16. CDR3 length equals 17 residues. Germline CDR1 WNHNN, CDR2 SYGVQD (reference sequence). The CDR3 loop reads CASSDSRTRTGEEKLFF. As DNA, the CDR3 is TGCGCCAGCAGCGATTCCCGGACCCGGACAGGGGAGGAAAAACTGTTTTTT.

The CDR3 sequence: CASTSGNLVGEQYF. The CDR3 DNA sequence: TGCGCCAGTACTAGCGGGAATCTTGTCGGCGAGCAGTACTTC. V is TRBV10-2 and J is TRBJ2-7; 10 nucleotides match TRBD2. This CDR3 is 14 amino acids long. Germline V gene sequence: CDR1 WSHSY, CDR2 SAAADI. The trim removed 9 bases at V and 6 bases at J, leaving 11 bases unmatched.

This clone was found a few times. This chain uses TRBV7-6 with TRBJ2-2; the D is unclear. The CDR3 sequence is 15 residues long. Trimming pared 1 base from V and 7 bases from J, leaving 13 bases between. Germline V lookup: CDR1 SGHVS, CDR2 FNYEAQ. The CDR3 region is CASSLGGLTGGELFF. Written as DNA, the CDR3 is TGTGCCAGCAGCTTAGGAGGATTGACGGGCGGGGAGCTGTTTTTT.

The CDR3, as DNA: TGTGCCAGCAGTTACAAAGGCGGCTACGAGCAGTACTTC. Residues: CASSYKGGYEQYF. V and J are TRBV6-8 and TRBJ2-7; D gene uncertain. The CDR3 is 13 residues long. Germline V gene sequence: CDR1 MNHGY, CDR2 SAAAGT. Trimming removed 2 bases at V and 3 bases at J, with 8 bases between.

This rearrangement joins TRBV5-1 to TRBJ1-2; the match to TRBD1 covers 8 bases. This CDR3 is 14 amino acids long. The V gene's germline CDR1 is SGHRS and CDR2 YFSETQ. The J segment lost 4 bases and the V segment lost 4 bases, leaving 6 bases of the junction unmatched. The CDR3 sequence: CASSLSDRGYGYTF. CDR3 sequence (DNA): TGCGCCAGCAGCCTAAGCGACAGGGGCTATGGCTACACCTTC.

The sample holds a few counts of this clone. The gene calls are TRBV1 and TRBJ2-1; the D call of TRBD2 is as the table states it, not checked on the DNA. TRBV1 constitutes a pseudogene. The CDR3 contains 14 residues. The CDR3 sequence is CASSQEILGNEQFF. CDR3 DNA sequence: TGCGCCAGCAGCCAAGAGATTCTAGGCAATGAGCAGTTCTTC.

This clone was detected many times. The chain links TRBV9 to TRBJ1-6, with a tentative D call TRBD1 (5 bases). The length of the CDR3 is 16 residues. The germline CDR1 and CDR2 sequences are SGDLS and YYNGEE. The ends were cut back, 0 bases at V and 10 bases at J, with 17 bases in the middle. The CDR3 bases are TGTGCCAGCAGCGTAGAAAGGGTCGGGGGTTGGTCACCCCTCCACTTT. This translates into CASSVERVGGWSPLHF.

This clone has more than one count but fewer than ten. The rearrangement links TRBV7-5 to TRBJ2-2; TRBD2 reflects the table's D call only, with no check against the DNA. TRBV7-5 is recorded as a pseudogene. The CDR3 length is 16 residues. This CDR3 is CASDEGRGAGTGELFF. CDR3 DNA: TGTGCCAGCGACGAGGGGAGGGGGGCCGGCACCGGGGAGCTGTTTTTT.

The table lists this clone with a few counts. The genes are TRBV6-8 and TRBJ1-1; weak D call: TRBD1 (5 bases). CDR1 is MNHGY and CDR2 is SAAAGT in the germline V gene. This CDR3 contains 12 residues. Trimming removed 7 bases from V and 10 bases from J, with 16 bases in between. The CDR3 loop reads CASTREGWGAFF. The CDR3 DNA reads TGTGCCAGCACCCGAGAGGGGTGGGGAGCTTTCTTT.

This clone was seen many times. The chain couples TRBV10-2 to TRBJ2-7; D gene uncertain. Germline V gene data show CDR1 as WSHSY and CDR2 as SAAADI. This CDR3 region has 13 residues. The ends were cut back, 4 bases at V and 0 bases at J, with 7 bases in the middle. The CDR3 sequence is CASSGQSSYEQYF. The CDR3 DNA reads as TGCGCCAGCAGTGGGCAATCCTCCTACGAGCAGTACTTC.

The J gene is TRBJ1-3, the V gene TRBV18, with no clear D. CDR3 length: 16 residues. The V end lost 4 bases, the J end lost 0 bases, and 13 bases lay between the germline ends. The germline V gene encodes CDR1 KGHSH and CDR2 LQKENI. The CDR3 DNA follows: TGTGCCAGCTCACAACGGACGGTCCCCTCTGGAAACACCATATATTTT. It specifies CASSQRTVPSGNTIYF.

This clone was detected many times. The CDR3: CASSYGDRDNEKLFF. CDR3 sequence (DNA): TGTGCCAGCAGTTACGGCGACAGAGATAATGAAAAACTGTTTTTT. The gene calls are TRBV6-8 and TRBJ1-4, with TRBD1 as a possible D gene (5 bases). Between the trimmed V and J ends, which lost 2 bases and 4 bases, there was a span of 11 bases. The CDR3 covers 15 residues. Germline-derived CDR1 and CDR2 are MNHGY and SAAAGT.

The chain combines TRBV19 with TRBJ2-1; D not resolved. In germline, CDR1 is LNHDA, CDR2 SQIVND (reference sequence). The CDR3 consists of 13 residues. Trimming stripped 5 bases from V and 4 bases from J, with 9 bases between. As DNA, the CDR3 is TGTGCCAGTAGTGAGGCCAGGTACAATGAGCAGTTCTTC. This gives the protein CASSEARYNEQFF.

This clone has a handful of counts. The chain couples TRBV6-8 to TRBJ1-5, with TRBD1 as a possible D gene (5 bases). Germline V CDR1 and CDR2: MNHGY, SAAAGT. There are 14 residues in the CDR3. Between the trimmed V and J ends, which lost 2 bases and 6 bases, there was a span of 11 bases. CDR3 sequence: CASSYLGGRQPQHF. The CDR3 DNA sequence: TGTGCCAGCAGTTACCTGGGGGGTCGTCAGCCCCAGCATTTT.

The V and J genes are TRBV30 and TRBJ2-6; 7 positions match TRBD1. The CDR3 consists of 15 residues. The ends lost 3 bases at V and 2 bases at J; junction bases unmatched: 4. CDR1 is GTSNPN, CDR2 SVGIG, per germline (reference sequence). The CDR3 reads CAWSPTGAGANVLTF. Written as DNA, the CDR3 is TGTGCCTGGAGCCCTACAGGGGCTGGGGCCAACGTCCTGACTTTC.

Here the CDR3 DNA reads TGCGCCAGCAGGCCCGGGACGGCAACCTACGAGCAGTACTTC. This encodes CASRPGTATYEQYF. The chain links TRBV5-1 to TRBJ2-7; possibly TRBD1 or TRBD2 for D (5 bases each). V lost 5 bases and J 2 bases, leaving 14 bases between the germline ends. Germline-derived CDR1 and CDR2 are SGHRS and YFSETQ. The CDR3 contains 14 residues.

This clone has ten or more counts. The CDR3 end falls 1 residue outside the read, so it is completed with the germline J gene. The V and J genes are TRBV10-3 and TRBJ1-5; D possibly corresponds to TRBD1 (5 bases). The germline CDR1 and CDR2 sequences are ENHRY and SYGVKD. Deletions cut 0 bases from V and 0 bases from J, with 12 bases between. The CDR3 consists of 17 residues. CDR3 DNA, as far as it was read: TGTGCCATCAGTGAGTCGTTGGACATCTATAGCAATCAGCCCCAGCAT. Its protein is CAISESLDIYSNQPQH. From start to end, the CDR3 is CAISESLDIYSNQPQHF.

A few counts support this clone. The chain's CDR3 is CASSPGRQTNSNQPQHF. The CDR3 DNA follows: TGTGCCAGTAGTCCAGGTCGGCAAACAAATAGCAATCAGCCCCAGCATTTT. V usage is TRBV19 and J usage is TRBJ1-5; D unresolved. The V end lost 5 bases, the J end lost 0 bases, and 17 bases lay between the germline ends. CDR1 is LNHDA and CDR2 is SQIVND in the germline V gene (reference sequence). The CDR3 totals 17 residues.